Below, one T cell receptor (beta chain) is given with its context. V trimming: 5 bases; J trimming: 3 bases; junction bases outside the gene matches: 4. CDR1 and CDR2 (germline): DFQATT, SNEGSKA (reference sequence). There are 14 residues in the CDR3. Isolating PBMCs gave at least 6.5 million of these cells per sample. This sample was taken from a study of blood T cells in healthy people across ages. Sample-barcoded 5' priming and a J-beta primer mix drove a second PCR of roughly 7 to 11 cycles. Each cDNA molecule received a tag from a template-switch adaptor that had 12 random nucleotides. Every individual sample yielded 2.5 million or more paired-end reads (each containing CDR3). TCRdb processed the 5' RACE reads anew with MiXCR; each CDR3 protein has one entry. The sample has roughly 2 million distinct CDR3 sequences; roughly 49% are singletons.

The specimen sequenced was blood. This chain joins TRBV20-1 and TRBJ1-5, with 10 nucleotides matching TRBD1. The receptor comes from a middle-aged woman in good health. The CDR3 DNA sequence: TGCAGTGCTGGGACAGGGGTTCTCAATCAGCCCCAGCATTTT. It specifies CSAGTGVLNQPQHF.